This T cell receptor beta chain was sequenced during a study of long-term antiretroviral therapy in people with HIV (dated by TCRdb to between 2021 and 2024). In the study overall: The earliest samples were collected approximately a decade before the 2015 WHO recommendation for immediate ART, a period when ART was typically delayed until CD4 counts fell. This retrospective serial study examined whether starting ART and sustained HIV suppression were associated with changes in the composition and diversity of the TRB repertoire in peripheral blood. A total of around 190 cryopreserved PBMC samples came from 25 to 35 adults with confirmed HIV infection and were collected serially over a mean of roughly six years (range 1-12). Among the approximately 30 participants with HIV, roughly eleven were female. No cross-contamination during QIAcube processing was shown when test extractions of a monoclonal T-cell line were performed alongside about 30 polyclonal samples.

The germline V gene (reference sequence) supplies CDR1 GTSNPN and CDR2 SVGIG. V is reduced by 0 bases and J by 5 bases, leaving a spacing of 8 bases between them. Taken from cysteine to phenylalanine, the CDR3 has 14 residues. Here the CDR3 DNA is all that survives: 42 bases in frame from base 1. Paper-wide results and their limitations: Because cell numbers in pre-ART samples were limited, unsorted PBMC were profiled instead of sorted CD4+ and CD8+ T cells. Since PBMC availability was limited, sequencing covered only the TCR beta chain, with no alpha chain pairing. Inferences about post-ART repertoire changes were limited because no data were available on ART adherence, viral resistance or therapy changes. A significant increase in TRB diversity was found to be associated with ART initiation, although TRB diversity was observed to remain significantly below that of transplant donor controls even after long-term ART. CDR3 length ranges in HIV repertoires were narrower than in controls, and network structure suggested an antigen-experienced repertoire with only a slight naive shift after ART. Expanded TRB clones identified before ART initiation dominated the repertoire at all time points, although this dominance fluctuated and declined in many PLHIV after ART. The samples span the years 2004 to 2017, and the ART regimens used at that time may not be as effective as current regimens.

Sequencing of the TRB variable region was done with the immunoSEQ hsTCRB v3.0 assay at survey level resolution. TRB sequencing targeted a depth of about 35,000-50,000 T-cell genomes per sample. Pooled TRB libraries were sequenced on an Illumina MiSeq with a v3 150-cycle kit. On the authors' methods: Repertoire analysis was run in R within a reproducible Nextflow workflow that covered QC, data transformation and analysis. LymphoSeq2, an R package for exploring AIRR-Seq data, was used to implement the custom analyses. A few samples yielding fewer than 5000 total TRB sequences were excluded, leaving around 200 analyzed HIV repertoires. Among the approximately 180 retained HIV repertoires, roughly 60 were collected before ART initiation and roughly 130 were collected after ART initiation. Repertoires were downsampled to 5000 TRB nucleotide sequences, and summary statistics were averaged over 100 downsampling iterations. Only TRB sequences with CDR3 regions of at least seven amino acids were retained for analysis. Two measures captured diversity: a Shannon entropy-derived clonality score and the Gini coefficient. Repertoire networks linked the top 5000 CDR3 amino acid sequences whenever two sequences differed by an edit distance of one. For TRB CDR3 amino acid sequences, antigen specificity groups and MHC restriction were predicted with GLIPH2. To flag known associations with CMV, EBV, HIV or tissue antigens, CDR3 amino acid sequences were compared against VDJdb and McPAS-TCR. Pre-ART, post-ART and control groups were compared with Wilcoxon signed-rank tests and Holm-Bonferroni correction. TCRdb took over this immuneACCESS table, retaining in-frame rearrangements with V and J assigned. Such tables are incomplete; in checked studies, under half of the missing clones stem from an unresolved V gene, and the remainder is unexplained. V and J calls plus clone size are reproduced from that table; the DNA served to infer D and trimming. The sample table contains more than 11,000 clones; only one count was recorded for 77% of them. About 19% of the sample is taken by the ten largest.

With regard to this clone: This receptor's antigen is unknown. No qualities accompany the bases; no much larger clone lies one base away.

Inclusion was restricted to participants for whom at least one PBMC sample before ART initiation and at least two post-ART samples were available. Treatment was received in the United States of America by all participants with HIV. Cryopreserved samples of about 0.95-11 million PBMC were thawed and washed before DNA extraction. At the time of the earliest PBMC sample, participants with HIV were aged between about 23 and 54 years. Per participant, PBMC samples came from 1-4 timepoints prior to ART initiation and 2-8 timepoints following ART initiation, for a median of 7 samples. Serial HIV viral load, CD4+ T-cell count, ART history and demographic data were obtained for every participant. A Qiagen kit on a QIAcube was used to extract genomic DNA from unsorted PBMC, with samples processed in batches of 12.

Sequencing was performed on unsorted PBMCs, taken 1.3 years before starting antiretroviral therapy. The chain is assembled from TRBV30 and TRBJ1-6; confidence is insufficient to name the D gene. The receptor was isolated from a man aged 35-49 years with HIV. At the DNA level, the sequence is TGTGCCTGGAGTGTCGGCAGAGATAATTCACCCCTCCACTTT. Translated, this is CAWSVGRDNSPLHF. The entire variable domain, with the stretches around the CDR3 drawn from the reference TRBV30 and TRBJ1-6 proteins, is SQTIHQWPATLVQPVGSPLSLECTVEGTSNPNLYWYRQAAGRGLQLLFYSVGIGQISSEVPQNLSASRPQDRQFILSSKKLLLSDSGFYLCAWSVGRDNSPLHFGNGTRLTVT.